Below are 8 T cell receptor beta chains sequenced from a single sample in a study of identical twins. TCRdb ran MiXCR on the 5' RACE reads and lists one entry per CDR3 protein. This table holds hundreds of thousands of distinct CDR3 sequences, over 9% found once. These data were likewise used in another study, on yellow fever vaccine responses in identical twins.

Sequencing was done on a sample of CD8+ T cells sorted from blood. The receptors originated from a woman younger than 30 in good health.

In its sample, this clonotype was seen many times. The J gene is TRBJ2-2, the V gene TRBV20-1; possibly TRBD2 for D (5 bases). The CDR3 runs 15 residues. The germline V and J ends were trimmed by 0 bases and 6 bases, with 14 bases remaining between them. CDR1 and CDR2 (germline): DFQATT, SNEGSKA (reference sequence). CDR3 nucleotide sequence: TGCAGTGCTAGAGATGGTGGGAGTGTCGCCGGGGAGCTGTTTTTT. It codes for CSARDGGSVAGELFF.

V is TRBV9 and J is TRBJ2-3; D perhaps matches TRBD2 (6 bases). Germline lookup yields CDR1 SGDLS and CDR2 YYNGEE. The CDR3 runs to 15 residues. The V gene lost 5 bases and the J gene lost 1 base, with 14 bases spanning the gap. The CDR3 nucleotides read TGTGCCAGCAGTACCTCGGGAGTAGGCACAGATACGCAGTATTTT. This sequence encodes CASSTSGVGTDTQYF.

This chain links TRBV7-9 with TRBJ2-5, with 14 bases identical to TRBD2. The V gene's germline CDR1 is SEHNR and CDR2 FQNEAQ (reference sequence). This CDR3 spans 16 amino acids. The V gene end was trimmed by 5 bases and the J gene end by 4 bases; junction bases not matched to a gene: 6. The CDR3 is CASSHRLAGGGETQYF. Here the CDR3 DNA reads TGTGCCAGCAGCCACCGACTAGCGGGAGGGGGAGAGACCCAGTACTTC.

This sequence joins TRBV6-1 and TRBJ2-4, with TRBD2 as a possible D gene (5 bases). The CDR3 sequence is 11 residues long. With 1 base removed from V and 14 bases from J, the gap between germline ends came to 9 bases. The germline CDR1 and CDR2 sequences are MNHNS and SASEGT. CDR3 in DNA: TGTGCCAGCAGTGAAGAGGGAGAGGAGTACTTC. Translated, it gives CASSEEGEEYF.

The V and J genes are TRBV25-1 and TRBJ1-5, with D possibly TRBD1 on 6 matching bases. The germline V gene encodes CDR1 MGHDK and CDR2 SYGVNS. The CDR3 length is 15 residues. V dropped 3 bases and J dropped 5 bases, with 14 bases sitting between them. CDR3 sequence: CASSDGGGPHQPQHF. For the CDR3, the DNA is TGTGCCAGCAGTGATGGAGGGGGTCCACATCAGCCCCAGCATTTT.

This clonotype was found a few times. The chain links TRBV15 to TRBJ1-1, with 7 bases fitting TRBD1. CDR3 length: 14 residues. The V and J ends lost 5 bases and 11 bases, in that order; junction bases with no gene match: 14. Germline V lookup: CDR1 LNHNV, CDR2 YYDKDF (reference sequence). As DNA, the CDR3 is TGTGCCACCAGCCGCCCGGGACAGCGGGCGTCGGCTTTCTTT. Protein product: CATSRPGQRASAFF.

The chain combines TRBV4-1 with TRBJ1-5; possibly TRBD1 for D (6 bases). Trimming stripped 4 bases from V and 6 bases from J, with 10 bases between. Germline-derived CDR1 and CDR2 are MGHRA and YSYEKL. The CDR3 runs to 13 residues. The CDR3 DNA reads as TGCGCCAGCAGCCCACAGGGAACTCAGCCCCAGCATTTT. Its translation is CASSPQGTQPQHF.

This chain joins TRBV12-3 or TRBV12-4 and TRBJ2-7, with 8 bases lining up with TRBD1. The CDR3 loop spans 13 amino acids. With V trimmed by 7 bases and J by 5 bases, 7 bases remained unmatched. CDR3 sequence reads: CASNAGTGHEQYF. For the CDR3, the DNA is TGTGCCAGCAACGCCGGGACAGGCCACGAGCAGTACTTC.